This T cell receptor beta chain was sequenced for a study of T cells in Graves' hyperthyroidism and ophthalmopathy. TCR beta CDR3 sequences were amplified from RNA transcripts. In the first-round RT-PCR of the TCR CDR3, the HTBI primer set was used. TCRdb called the multiplex PCR reads again in MiXCR, with one record for every CDR3 protein. The sample has some 350,000 distinct CDR3 sequences; 15% to 18% are singletons. Blood from later-ophthalmopathy patients was taken at first hyperthyroidism diagnosis. This clonotype showed up many times. Its matching antigen is unknown. Trimming removed 6 bases from V and 4 bases from J, with 14 bases in between. The CDR3 extends over 14 amino acids. The study's findings and limits: Within blood appeared most thyroid clonotypes that had expanded above 0.001.

This sequence was found in a woman aged 18-30 years with Graves' hyperthyroidism that later progressed to Graves' ophthalmopathy. Sequenced input: blood. The chain carries TRBV12-3 or TRBV12-4 and TRBJ2-3, with D perhaps matching TRBD2 (5 bases). The CDR3 DNA sequence: TGTGCCAGCAGCAAGACCGGGAACCCAGATACGCAGTATTTT. Protein: CASSKTGNPDTQYF.